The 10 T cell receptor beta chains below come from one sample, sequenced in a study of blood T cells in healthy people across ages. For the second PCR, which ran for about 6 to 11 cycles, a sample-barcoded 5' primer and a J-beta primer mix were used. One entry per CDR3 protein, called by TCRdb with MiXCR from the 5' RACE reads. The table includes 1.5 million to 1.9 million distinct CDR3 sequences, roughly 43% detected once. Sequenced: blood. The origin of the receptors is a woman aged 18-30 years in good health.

The CDR3 DNA is TGTGCCAGCAGCTTTTTCCCGGGGAAGTCACCCCTCCACTTT. Translated, it gives CASSFFPGKSPLHF. The V gene is TRBV5-6, the J gene TRBJ1-6; no clear D gene. Germline values: CDR1 SGHDT, CDR2 YYEEEE. The CDR3 totals 14 residues. V was clipped by 2 bases and J by 10 bases, with 13 bases between them.

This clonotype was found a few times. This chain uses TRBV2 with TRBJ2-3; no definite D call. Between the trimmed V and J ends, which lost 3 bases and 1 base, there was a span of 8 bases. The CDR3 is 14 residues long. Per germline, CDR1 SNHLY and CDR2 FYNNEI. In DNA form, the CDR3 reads TGTGCCAGCAGTGACCTAAGCGGCACAGATACGCAGTATTTT. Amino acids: CASSDLSGTDTQYF. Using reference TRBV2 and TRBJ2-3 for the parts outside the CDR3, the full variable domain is EPEVTQTPSHQVTQMGQEVILRCVPISNHLYFYWYRQILGQKVEFLVSFYNNEISEKSEIFDDQFSVERPDGSNFTLKIRSTKLEDSAMYFCASSDLSGTDTQYFGPGTRLTVL.

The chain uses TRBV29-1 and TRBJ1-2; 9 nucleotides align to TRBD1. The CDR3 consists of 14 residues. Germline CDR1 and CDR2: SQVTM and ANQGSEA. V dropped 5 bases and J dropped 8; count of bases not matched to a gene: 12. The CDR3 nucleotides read TGCAGCGTTCGGCCACCGGGGACAGGGATCGGCTACACCTTC. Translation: CSVRPPGTGIGYTF.

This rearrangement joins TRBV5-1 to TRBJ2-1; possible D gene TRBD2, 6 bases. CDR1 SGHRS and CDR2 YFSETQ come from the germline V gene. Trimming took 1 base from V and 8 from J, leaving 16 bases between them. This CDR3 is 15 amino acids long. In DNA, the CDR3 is TGCGCCAGCAGCTTGTACTCGCCTAGCGCACATGAGCAGTTCTTC. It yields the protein CASSLYSPSAHEQFF.

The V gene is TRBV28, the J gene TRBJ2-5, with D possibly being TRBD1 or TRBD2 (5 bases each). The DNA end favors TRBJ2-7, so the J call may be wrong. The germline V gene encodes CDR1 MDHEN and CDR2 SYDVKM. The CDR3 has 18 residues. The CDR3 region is CASSFHGGRAILTYEQYF. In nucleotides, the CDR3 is TGTGCCAGCAGTTTCCATGGGGGTCGAGCAATCCTAACCTACGAGCAGTACTTC.

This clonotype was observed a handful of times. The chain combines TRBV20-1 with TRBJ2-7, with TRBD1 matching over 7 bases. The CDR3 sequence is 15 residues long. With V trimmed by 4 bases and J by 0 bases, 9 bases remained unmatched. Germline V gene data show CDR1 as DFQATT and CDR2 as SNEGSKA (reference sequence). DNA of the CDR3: TGCAGTGCTATGGGACAGCTTTCAAGCTCCTACGAGCAGTACTTC. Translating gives CSAMGQLSSSYEQYF.

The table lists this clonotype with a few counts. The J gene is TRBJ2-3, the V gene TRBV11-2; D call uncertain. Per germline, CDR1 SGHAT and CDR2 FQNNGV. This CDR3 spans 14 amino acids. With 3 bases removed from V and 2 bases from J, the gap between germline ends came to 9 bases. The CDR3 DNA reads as TGTGCCAGCAGCTTCCAGTTGGACACAGATACGCAGTATTTT. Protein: CASSFQLDTDTQYF.

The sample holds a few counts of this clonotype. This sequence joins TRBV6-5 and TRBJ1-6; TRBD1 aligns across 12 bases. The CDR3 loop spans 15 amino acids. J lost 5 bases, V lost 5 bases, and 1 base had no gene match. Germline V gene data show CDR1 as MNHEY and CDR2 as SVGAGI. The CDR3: CASSRDRGHNSPLHF. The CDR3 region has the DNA TGTGCCAGCAGTAGGGACAGGGGGCATAATTCACCCCTCCACTTT.

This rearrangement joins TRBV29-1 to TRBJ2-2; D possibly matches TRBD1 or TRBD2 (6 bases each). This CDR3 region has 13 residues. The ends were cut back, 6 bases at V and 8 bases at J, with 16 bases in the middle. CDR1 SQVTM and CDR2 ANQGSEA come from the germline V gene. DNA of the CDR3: TGCAGCGTCCGAGGGGGGCAGTCGGGGGAGCTGTTTTTT. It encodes CSVRGGQSGELFF.

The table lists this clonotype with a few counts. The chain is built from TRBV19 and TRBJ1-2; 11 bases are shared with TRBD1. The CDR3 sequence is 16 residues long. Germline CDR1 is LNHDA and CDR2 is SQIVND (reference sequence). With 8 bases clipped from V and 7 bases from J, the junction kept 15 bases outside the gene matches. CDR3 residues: CASLGATRTGGFGYTF. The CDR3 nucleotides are TGTGCCAGTCTCGGAGCCACTAGGACAGGGGGCTTTGGCTACACCTTC.